One and the same sample provided the 3 T cell receptor beta chains below, sequenced in a study of blood T cell repertoires in COVID-19. Sequenced by immunoSEQ multiplex PCR; TCRdb stores in-frame clones only, minus some. Here the sample spans about 400,000 clones, approximately 86% being singletons. Sequencing input: peripheral blood. The receptors here all came from a woman in her sixties or seventies with COVID-19, enrolled during active disease.

About this clone itself: This sample also contains other DNA sequences that code for the same CDR3. This chain uses TRBV3-1 (or the pseudogene TRBV3-2) with TRBJ2-7, with D perhaps matching TRBD1 (6 bases). The germline CDR1 and CDR2 sequences are LGHDT and YNNKEL (reference sequence). V lost 6 bases and J lost 3, with 9 bases in between. The CDR3 has 12 residues. CDR3 amino acids: CASSRQDYEQYF. DNA for the CDR3: TGTGCCAGCAGTAGACAGGACTACGAGCAGTACTTC.

The chain joins TRBV28 to TRBJ1-1; the D gene is possibly TRBD1 (5 bases). This CDR3 is 13 amino acids long. Germline-derived CDR1 and CDR2 are MDHEN and SYDVKM. Trimming pared 7 bases from V and 1 base from J, leaving 10 bases between. CDR3 bases: TGTGCCAGCATTCCCGGACAGAACACTGAAGCTTTCTTT. Amino acid sequence: CASIPGQNTEAFF.

The rearrangement uses TRBV27 and TRBJ2-5, with a weak D call TRBD1 (6 bases). The CDR3 length is 18 residues. Trimming removed 7 bases at V and 5 bases at J, with 29 bases between. Germline values: CDR1 MNHEY, CDR2 SMNVEV (reference sequence). This CDR3 is CASTFTPGQLPEMETQYF. The CDR3 DNA sequence: TGTGCCAGCACCTTTACCCCTGGACAGCTCCCGGAGATGGAGACCCAGTACTTC.